Shown below are 24 T cell receptor beta chains from a single sample sequenced in a study of T-cell memory formation after mild COVID-19. TCRdb fed the 5' RACE reads into MiXCR, producing one record per CDR3 protein. The repertoire holds approximately 210,000 distinct CDR3 sequences, with roughly 10% as singletons. The sample consisted of PBMCs or a T cell subset sorted from them (not recorded which). These TCRs come from a man younger than 35 who had mild COVID-19 (a few samples of this study predate the infection). Cell type and time point are not known.

There are many counts of this clonotype. This chain links TRBV29-1 with TRBJ2-7, with 7 bases lining up with TRBD1. V lost 0 bases, J lost 4 bases, and 12 bases stayed unmatched. The CDR3 sequence is 16 residues long. Looked up from germline, CDR1 is SQVTM and CDR2 is ANQGSEA. CDR3 sequence: CSVEDLGAGGIYEQYF. In nucleotides, the CDR3 is TGCAGCGTTGAAGATCTCGGCGCAGGGGGTATTTACGAGCAGTACTTC.

The chain carries TRBV5-4 and TRBJ2-5; the D gene is possibly TRBD1 (6 bases). The CDR3 loop spans 14 amino acids. Trimming shortened V by 3 bases and J by 5 bases, and 14 bases separated the two germline ends. The V gene's germline CDR1 is SGHNT and CDR2 YYREEE (reference sequence). The DNA for the CDR3 is TGTGCCAGCAGCTCAGGGGTCTTAGGGGAGACCCAGTACTTC. Translating it yields CASSSGVLGETQYF.

The rearrangement joins TRBV28 to TRBJ2-7, with D tentatively TRBD1 or TRBD2 (5 bases each). CDR1 and CDR2 from the germline V gene are MDHEN and SYDVKM. The CDR3 consists of 14 residues. V was cut by 2 bases and J by 2 bases, with 10 bases left in between. The CDR3 DNA sequence: TGTGCCAGCAGTTTAAGATGGGGGACCTACGAGCAGTACGTC. Its protein is CASSLRWGTYEQYV.

This clonotype was detected a few times. CDR3 sequence (DNA): TGTGCCAGCTCACCAGAGGGGGGTACTAACTATGGCTACACCTTC. This gives the protein CASSPEGGTNYGYTF. The rearrangement uses TRBV18 and TRBJ1-2; D possibly corresponds to TRBD1 (6 bases). V was cut by 2 bases and J by 0 bases, with 10 bases left in between. This CDR3 spans 15 amino acids. The germline CDR1 and CDR2 sequences are KGHSH and LQKENI.

In its sample, this clonotype was seen many times. CDR3 nucleotide sequence: TGCGCCAGCAGGGCTCACCGGCAGACTCTCGCACTGTGTAGCAATCAGCCCCAGCATTTT. This gives the protein CASRAHRQTLALCSNQPQHF. The chain uses TRBV23-1 and TRBJ1-5; D gene uncertain. TRBV23-1 is designated an ORF whose function remains uncertain. The V gene lost 6 bases and the J gene lost 0 bases, with 27 bases spanning the gap. This CDR3 is built from 20 residues.

This sequence joins TRBV6-6 and TRBJ2-7, with a weak D call TRBD2 (7 bases). Trimming took 2 bases from V and 5 from J, leaving 10 bases between them. The CDR3 contains 13 residues. Germline loops: CDR1 MNHNY, CDR2 SVGAGI (reference sequence). The CDR3 region is CASSYPGGHEQYF. The CDR3 DNA is TGTGCCAGCAGTTACCCCGGGGGGCACGAGCAGTACTTC.

As to this clonotype: Germline and junction disagree at one end, which may indicate a read error. V and J are TRBV23-1 and TRBJ1-2; TRBD1 is a possible D gene (5 bases). TRBV23-1 belongs to the ORF category, with a function that is uncertain. The CDR3 sequence is 8 residues long. Here the CDR3 reads CASRGRPF. The DNA of the CDR3 is TGCGCCAGCCGGGGCCGCCCCTTC.

The CDR3 DNA sequence: TGTGCCAGCAGCCCCGGAAGGGGACTAAGCAATGAGCAGTTCTTC. Its translation is CASSPGRGLSNEQFF. The chain links TRBV9 to TRBJ2-1; TRBD2 matches at 7 bases. Germline V gives CDR1 SGDLS, CDR2 YYNGEE. CDR3 size: 15 residues. V shed 4 bases and J 6 bases; nucleotides not matched to a gene: 10.

This clonotype was observed a handful of times. The CDR3 bases are TGCAGCGCGACTAGCGGGGGGCCCACCGGGGAGCTGTTTTTT. Its translation is CSATSGGPTGELFF. This chain joins TRBV20-1 and TRBJ2-2; 13 bases map to TRBD2. The length of the CDR3 is 14 residues. Germline V CDR1 and CDR2: DFQATT, SNEGSKA (reference sequence).

The chain recombines TRBV5-8 with TRBJ1-6; TRBD1 matches at 7 bases. CDR1 is SGHTS and CDR2 is YDEGEE in the germline V gene. The CDR3 is made up of 15 amino acids. The V segment lost 2 bases and the J segment 7 bases; nucleotides outside the gene matches: 6. The CDR3 sequence: CASSFSRGGNSPLHF. In DNA, the CDR3 is TGTGCCAGCAGCTTCTCCAGGGGGGGAAATTCACCCCTCCACTTT.

The CDR3 DNA is TGTGCCAGCAGGAGAGGTCCTAACACTGAAGCTTTCTTT. Residues: CASRRGPNTEAFF. The V call is TRBV2, the J call TRBJ1-1, with D unresolved. Germline V CDR1 and CDR2: SNHLY, FYNNEI. The CDR3 totals 13 residues. V lost 6 bases to trimming and J lost 2 bases, with 10 bases between them.

This clonotype was recorded a few times. The V gene is TRBV12-3 or TRBV12-4, the J gene TRBJ1-4; D gene ambiguous. There are 14 residues in the CDR3. Trimming cost V 5 bases and J 7 bases, with 14 bases left between them. The CDR3 region is CASSIQTRSEKLFF. The DNA of the CDR3 is TGTGCCAGCAGTATCCAGACGAGGAGTGAAAAACTGTTTTTT.

The rearrangement uses TRBV12-3 or TRBV12-4 and TRBJ1-5; D is undetermined. This CDR3 has 15 residues. Trimming removed 1 base at V and 7 bases at J, with 14 bases between. The CDR3 is CASSLGWSGWQPQHF. The CDR3 DNA follows: TGTGCCAGCAGTTTAGGGTGGTCAGGCTGGCAGCCCCAGCATTTT.

This clonotype has more than one count but fewer than ten. The chain uses TRBV7-2 and TRBJ2-3; 10 nucleotides match TRBD2. The V gene end was trimmed by 4 bases and the J gene end by 4 bases; junction bases not matched to a gene: 8. The germline V gene encodes CDR1 SGHTA and CDR2 FQGNSA. The CDR3 loop spans 16 amino acids. CDR3 bases: TGTGCCAGCAGCTCACCAGCGGGGGGGCGGTCAGATACGCAGTATTTT. This sequence encodes CASSSPAGGRSDTQYF.

This clonotype was recorded at least ten times. J is TRBJ2-2 and V is TRBV7-9; D unclear. The length of the CDR3 is 10 residues. Germline V CDR1 and CDR2: SEHNR, FQNEAQ (reference sequence). V was shortened by 7 bases and J by 6 bases, with 3 bases between the two germline ends. The CDR3 DNA sequence: TGTGCCAGCAAATCCGGGGAGCTGTTTTTT. Protein product: CASKSGELFF.

There are a few counts of this clonotype. The J gene is TRBJ2-7, the V gene TRBV7-6, with D maybe TRBD2 (6 bases). Trimming removed 3 bases at V and 5 bases at J, with 11 bases between. CDR1 and CDR2 (germline): SGHVS, FNYEAQ. This CDR3 has 13 residues. This chain's CDR3 is CASSFGTSDEQYF. In nucleotides, the CDR3 is TGTGCCAGCAGCTTCGGGACTTCTGACGAGCAGTACTTC.

The chain has TRBV7-3 and TRBJ1-2; no clear D gene. The germline V gene has CDR1 SGHTA and CDR2 FQGTGA. The CDR3 has 13 residues. V lost 4 bases and J 6 bases, leaving 12 bases between the germline ends. The CDR3 sequence is CASSSLAGDGYTF. In nucleotides, the CDR3 is TGTGCCAGCAGCTCCCTGGCCGGGGATGGCTACACCTTC.

V usage is TRBV20-1 and J usage is TRBJ2-7; TRBD1 matches 10 bases. The length of the CDR3 is 15 residues. Germline V CDR1 and CDR2: DFQATT, SNEGSKA (reference sequence). The trim removed 2 bases at V and 0 bases at J, leaving 4 bases unmatched. CDR3 coding DNA: TGCAGTGCTAGATCCGGGACAGGGGCCTCCTACGAGCAGTACTTC. The encoded protein is CSARSGTGASYEQYF.

This clonotype was detected only a few times. The V gene is TRBV4-2, the J gene TRBJ2-5; 11 nucleotides align to TRBD2. The CDR3 totals 15 residues. Germline CDR1 is LGHNA and CDR2 is YNFKEQ. The junction had 4 bases not matched to a gene; V was cut back by 5 bases and J by 2 bases. CDR3 amino acids: CASSEIAGGQETQYF. CDR3 DNA sequence: TGTGCCAGCAGCGAGATAGCGGGGGGGCAAGAGACCCAGTACTTC.

The chain employs TRBV6-5 and TRBJ2-6; D gene uncertain. Trimming shortened V by 2 bases and J by 0 bases, and 5 bases separated the two germline ends. The CDR3 totals 15 residues. Germline V lookup: CDR1 MNHEY, CDR2 SVGAGI. The chain's CDR3 is CASSYTYSGANVLTF. The CDR3 DNA is TGTGCCAGCAGTTACACTTACTCTGGGGCCAACGTCCTGACTTTC.

This clonotype has at least ten counts. The chain links TRBV5-1 to TRBJ2-7, with D maybe TRBD1 (6 bases). Germline CDR1 reads SGHRS; CDR2 reads YFSETQ. The CDR3 is made up of 14 amino acids. The V end lost 6 bases, the J end lost 5 bases, and 18 bases lay between the germline ends. CDR3 bases: TGCGCCAGCACAACCGGGACACCTACCGACGAGCAGTACTTC. Amino acids: CASTTGTPTDEQYF.

This clonotype was counted a few times. J is TRBJ1-5 and V is TRBV7-2; no firm D call. This CDR3 has 15 amino acids. Between the trimmed V and J ends, which lost 5 bases and 10 bases, there was a span of 21 bases. Germline V gene data show CDR1 as SGHTA and CDR2 as FQGNSA. The CDR3 region has the DNA TGTGCCAGCAGCCCGAGAAGCATCGGTCGGGGTCCCCAGCATTTT. It encodes CASSPRSIGRGPQHF. Full variable domain (rest looked up from reference TRBV7-2 and TRBJ1-5): GAGVSQSPSNKVTEKGKDVELRCDPISGHTALYWYRQSLGQGLEFLIYFQGNSAPDKSGLPSDRFSAERTGGSVSTLTIQRTQQEDSAVYLCASSPRSIGRGPQHFGDGTRLSIL.

The chain links TRBV11-2 to TRBJ2-4; 12 bases align to TRBD1. This CDR3 comprises 15 residues. Germline assignment: CDR1 SGHAT and CDR2 FQNNGV. V was pared by 1 base and J by 7 bases, with 2 bases of the junction left unmatched. The CDR3 loop reads CASSLGGQGANIQYF. The CDR3 DNA sequence: TGTGCCAGCAGCTTAGGGGGACAGGGGGCGAACATTCAGTACTTC.

This clonotype occurred many times. This chain uses TRBV4-1 with TRBJ2-1, with D possibly being TRBD1 or TRBD2 (6 bases each). The CDR3 sequence is 17 residues long. The V gene's germline CDR1 is MGHRA and CDR2 YSYEKL. Trimming removed 4 bases from V and 7 bases from J, with 23 bases in between. Written as DNA, the CDR3 is TGCGCCAGCAGCCTCCTTTCCGGGGGCCCGGGGGCGAATGAGCAGTTCTTC. Translation: CASSLLSGGPGANEQFF.